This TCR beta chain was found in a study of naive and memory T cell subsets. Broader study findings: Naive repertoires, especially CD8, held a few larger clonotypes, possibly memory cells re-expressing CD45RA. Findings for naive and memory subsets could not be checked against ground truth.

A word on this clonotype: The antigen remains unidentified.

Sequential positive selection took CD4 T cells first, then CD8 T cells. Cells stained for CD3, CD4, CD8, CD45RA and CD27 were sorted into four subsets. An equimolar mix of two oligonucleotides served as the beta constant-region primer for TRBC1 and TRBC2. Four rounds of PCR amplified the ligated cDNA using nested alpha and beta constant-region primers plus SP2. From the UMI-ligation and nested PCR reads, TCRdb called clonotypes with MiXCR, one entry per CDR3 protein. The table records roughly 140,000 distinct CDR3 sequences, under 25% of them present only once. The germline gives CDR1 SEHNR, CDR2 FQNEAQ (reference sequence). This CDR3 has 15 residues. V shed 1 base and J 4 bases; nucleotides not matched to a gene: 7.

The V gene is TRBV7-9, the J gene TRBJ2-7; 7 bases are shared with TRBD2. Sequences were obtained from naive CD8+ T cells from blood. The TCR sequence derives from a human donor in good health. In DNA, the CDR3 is TGTGCCAGCAGCTTAGTTTCGGGAGGAGTTTACGAGCAGTACTTC. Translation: CASSLVSGGVYEQYF.